This T cell receptor (beta chain) was sequenced for a study of T cell changes during pregnancy in multiple sclerosis. V shed 4 bases, J shed 5 bases, and the junction held 7 bases outside the gene matches. In germline, CDR1 is SNHLY, CDR2 FYNNEI. This CDR3 region has 14 residues. Method: immunoSEQ multiplex PCR; TCRdb's copy keeps in-frame clones and lacks some. The table has tens of thousands of clones, 88% seen once. The sequences come from CD4+ T cells from peripheral blood mononuclear cells, collected in the first trimester of pregnancy. The chain has TRBV2 and TRBJ2-7; the match to TRBD1 covers 8 bases. The source of this sequence is a female donor in good health, enrolled as a control in a pregnancy study. CDR3: CASSADRGIDEQYF. In nucleotides, the CDR3 is TGTGCCAGCAGTGCCGACAGGGGAATTGACGAGCAGTACTTC.